This T cell receptor beta chain was identified during a study of cytomegalovirus exposure and HLA in healthy donors (TCRdb year 2017). In terms of the full investigation: A later analysis indicated that the 120 validation repertoires were generated on the platform also employed for the 650 to 850 repertoires of the first cohort. Along with the roughly 670-subject first cohort, a separate validation cohort of more than 90 different subjects was used. The study aimed to test whether cataloging public T cell receptors could reveal signatures of past pathogen exposure. To predict cytomegalovirus infection status, the study combined high-throughput TCR immunosequencing, statistical association of individual TCRs with disease status, and machine learning.

Library preparation used the immunoSEQ multiplex PCR assay. The published analysis was carried out like this. To diagnose cytomegalovirus status from the catalog of TCR beta chain sequences, a statistical classification framework was built. The table comes from immuneACCESS by way of TCRdb, which keeps in-frame sequences with V and J called. Part of the clones is missing from these tables; in studies checked, under half for an unresolved V gene and the rest for unknown reasons. The DNA gave D and trimming, while V, J and clone size come from that table. The sample table holds over 200,000 clones, of which over 70% were seen once. Clones ranked in the top ten supply over 12% of the sample. To note about this clone: What this receptor recognizes is not known. Base qualities are missing; no much larger clone stands one base away.

The germline V gene provides CDR1 ENHRY and CDR2 SYGVKD. At the junction V is shortened by 8 bases and J by 0 bases; bases outside the gene matches: 3. Counted from cysteine to phenylalanine, this CDR3 has 13 amino acids. The CDR3 DNA has 39 bases and is translated from base 1. Study-wide conclusions, independent of this receptor: According to the authors, the approach could potentially be generalized to other disease states and immunological phenotypes. In both the original and validation cohorts, the classifier was reported to diagnose cytomegalovirus status with high specificity and sensitivity. The study listed 150 to 200 TCR beta chains as associated with cytomegalovirus. In vitro tests confirmed that a few of the cytomegalovirus-associated TCR beta chains recognize cytomegalovirus antigens. Subsequent analysis determined that TCRs grouped into clusters in the first cohort also showed a tendency toward co-occurrence across the roughly 120 validation repertoires, and approximately 94% of cluster scores exceeded 0. Across donors, most TCR sequences were observed very rarely, whereas some public TCRs were present in many individuals. The validation cohort had no HLA typing available for a later analysis, so co-occurrence within that cohort was assessed over all 120 or so repertoires.

The donors belonged to the validation cohort of under 150 subjects, which was separate from the approximately 700-subject first cohort. The sequenced sample consisted of PBMCs. The receptor comes from a woman aged 25 to 39 in good health and CMV-seropositive. Recombination joined TRBV10-3 with TRBJ1-1; 7 bases in between match TRBD1. The DNA sequence is TGTGCCATCGGGGACAGCTTGAACACTGAAGCTTTCTTT. It translates to CAIGDSLNTEAFF.